Listed below are T cell receptor beta chains from one sample, sequenced in a study of early T cells in non-severe SARS-CoV-2 infection. TCRdb reprocessed the 5' RACE reads via MiXCR and lists one record per CDR3 protein. The sample shows roughly 80,000 distinct CDR3 sequences, roughly 13% of them seen only once. Sequencing was done on a sample of whole blood. These TCRs come from an adult who was a healthcare worker with PCR-confirmed SARS-CoV-2 infection or an uninfected control (not recorded which). Each CDR3 is given with its conserved first and last residue. D genes are given only for firm matches. Some rows mark clone size as missing; the rest say once, few, many or name a class of expanded clone.

>few|TRBV5-1|NA|TRBJ2-7
CASSSRTALYEQYF
TGCGCCAGCAGCTCGAGGACTGCCCTGTACGAGCAGTACTTC
>many|TRBV20-1|TRBD2|TRBJ2-3
CSARDWQRGITDTQYF
TGCAGTGCTAGAGATTGGCAGCGGGGTATCACGGATACGCAGTATTTT
>few|TRBV20-1|TRBD2|TRBJ2-3
CSARGGTSGLGDTQYF
TGCAGTGCTAGAGGAGGGACTAGCGGGTTAGGAGATACGCAGTATTTT
>NA|TRBV11-2|TRBD1|TRBJ2-7
CASTRDRGYEQYF
TGTGCCAGCACCCGGGACAGGGGGTACGAGCAGTACTTC
>NA|TRBV7-3|NA|TRBJ2-5
CASSSGRPYGTQYF
TGTGCCAGCAGCTCTGGCCGACCGTACGGGACCCAGTACTTC
>few|TRBV7-9|NA|TRBJ1-5
CASSQWTGERTQPQHF
TGTGCCAGCAGCCAGTGGACGGGCGAAAGGACTCAGCCCCAGCATTTT
>many|TRBV10-3|TRBD1|TRBJ2-4
CAISESGQGLAKNIQYF
TGTGCCATCAGTGAATCTGGACAGGGCCTAGCCAAAAACATTCAGTACTTC
>NA|TRBV3-1|TRBD1|TRBJ1-1
CASSPRDRGMNTEAFF
TGTGCCAGCAGCCCCCGGGACAGGGGTATGAACACTGAAGCTTTCTTT
>many|TRBV10-1|NA|TRBJ2-2
CASRARLTGELFF
TGCGCCAGCAGGGCAAGACTTACCGGGGAGCTGTTTTTT
>NA|TRBV2|NA|TRBJ1-2
CASRAAGSF
TGTGCCAGCAGGGCGGCCGGCTCCTTC
>NA|TRBV20-1|NA|TRBJ2-7
CSARDRLDYEQYF
TGCAGTGCTAGAGATAGGCTGGACTACGAGCAGTACTTC
>NA|TRBV12-3/TRBV12-4|NA|TRBJ2-3
CASSLKGQKQYF
TGTGCCAGCAGTTTAAAGGGCCAGAAGCAGTATTTT
>few|TRBV7-9|NA|TRBJ2-4
CASSLKGAKNIQYF
TGTGCCAGCAGCTTAAAGGGAGCCAAAAACATTCAGTACTTC
>many|TRBV7-3|NA|TRBJ2-5
CASSLGPRETQYF
TGTGCCAGCAGCTTGGGACCGAGAGAGACCCAGTACTTC
>many|TRBV18|NA|TRBJ2-6
CASSPQTTNSGANVLTF
TGTGCCAGCTCACCGCAGACTACCAACTCTGGGGCCAACGTCCTGACTTTC
>few|TRBV2|NA|TRBJ2-4
CASSLADLAKNIQYF
TGTGCCAGCAGCTTAGCGGATCTAGCCAAAAACATTCAGTACTTC
>NA|TRBV5-1|NA|TRBJ2-5
CASSLAKIHQETQYF
TGCGCCAGCAGCTTGGCGAAGATTCACCAAGAGACCCAGTACTTC
>few|TRBV6-1|TRBD1|TRBJ1-2
CASSPDRGTHYGYTF
TGTGCCAGCAGCCCAGACAGGGGCACGCACTATGGCTACACCTTC
>many|TRBV6-1|NA|TRBJ2-7
CASSALFGAYEQYF
TGTGCCAGCAGTGCGTTGTTCGGTGCCTACGAGCAGTACTTC
>few|TRBV29-1|TRBD1|TRBJ1-1
CSVDDGQGWDEAFF
TGCAGCGTTGACGATGGACAGGGATGGGATGAAGCTTTCTTT
>few|TRBV29-1|NA|TRBJ2-7
CSVEKQGQQYF
TGCAGCGTTGAAAAACAGGGCCAGCAGTACTTC
>NA|TRBV5-1|NA|TRBJ2-1
CASSTPNEQFF
TGCGCCAGCAGCACCCCCAATGAGCAGTTCTTC
>many|TRBV30|NA|TRBJ1-2
CAWRRGRARESYTF
TGTGCCTGGAGACGGGGGCGGGCCCGAGAGAGCTACACCTTC
>many|TRBV7-3|NA|TRBJ2-1
CASSFGPSSYNEQFF
TGTGCCAGCAGCTTTGGTCCTAGCTCCTACAATGAGCAGTTCTTC
>many|TRBV20-1|NA|TRBJ2-1
CSATYETDYNEQFF
TGCAGTGCTACCTACGAGACGGATTACAATGAGCAGTTCTTC
>few|TRBV5-1|NA|TRBJ1-2
CASSLAERSYGYTF
TGCGCCAGCAGCTTGGCCGAACGGTCCTATGGCTACACCTTC
>few|TRBV10-1|TRBD2|TRBJ2-3
CASSGRLAGGSSTTDTQYF
TGCGCCAGCAGTGGGAGACTAGCGGGAGGATCCTCTACCACAGATACGCAGTATTTT
>many|TRBV12-3/TRBV12-4|NA|TRBJ1-4
CASSSGQNKNEKLFF
TGTGCCAGCAGTTCAGGACAGAACAAAAATGAAAAACTGTTTTTT
>many|TRBV19|NA|TRBJ2-7
CASPTPAVLNYEQYF
TGTGCCAGTCCCACCCCCGCCGTCCTCAACTACGAGCAGTACTTC
>NA|TRBV12-3/TRBV12-4|NA|TRBJ1-2
CASSPLGGLRYGYTF
TGTGCCAGCAGTCCTCTAGGGGGGCTCCGCTATGGCTACACCTTC
>many|TRBV2|NA|TRBJ2-4
CASTQGSSNIQYF
TGTGCCAGCACTCAAGGGTCCTCAAACATTCAGTACTTC
>NA|TRBV6-1|NA|TRBJ1-5
CASSDPAASNQPQHF
TGTGCCAGCAGTGATCCGGCGGCAAGCAATCAGCCCCAGCATTTT
>NA|TRBV7-9|NA|TRBJ2-7
CASSLGPIYEQYF
TGTGCCAGCAGCTTAGGTCCAATCTACGAGCAGTACTTC
>many|TRBV5-1|NA|TRBJ2-6
CASSLGTAVRLANVLTF
TGCGCCAGCAGCTTGGGTACGGCCGTACGTTTGGCCAACGTCCTGACTTTC
>few|TRBV11-2|NA|TRBJ2-1
CASSFAFNHEQFF
TGTGCCAGCAGCTTCGCCTTCAACCATGAGCAGTTCTTC
>many|TRBV29-1|NA|TRBJ1-2
CSVRRLDVYGYTF
TGCAGCGTTCGCAGGCTGGATGTCTATGGCTACACCTTC
>NA|TRBV27|TRBD1|TRBJ1-5
CASSFHGQGGGQPQHF
TGTGCCAGCAGTTTCCATGGACAGGGCGGGGGTCAGCCCCAGCATTTT
>NA|TRBV12-3/TRBV12-4|NA|TRBJ2-7
CASSLAGGTYEQYF
TGTGCCAGCAGTTTGGCAGGGGGGACCTACGAGCAGTACTTC
>few|TRBV7-8|TRBD1|TRBJ1-5
CASSSRDSFEVKPQHF
TGTGCCAGCAGCTCCCGGGACAGCTTTGAGGTCAAGCCCCAGCATTTT
>NA|TRBV24-1|TRBD1|TRBJ2-2
CATSDFGQGNTGELFF
TGTGCCACCAGTGATTTTGGACAGGGTAACACCGGGGAGCTGTTTTTT
>many|TRBV9|NA|TRBJ2-5
CASSSRSGETQYF
TGTGCCAGCAGCTCCAGGAGTGGGGAGACCCAGTACTTC
>few|TRBV15|NA|TRBJ2-1
CATSKYRDGRSSYNEQFF
TGTGCCACCAGCAAGTACCGGGACGGGCGCAGCTCCTACAATGAGCAGTTCTTC
>NA|TRBV29-1|TRBD2|TRBJ2-1
CSVGEPGLANNEQFF
TGCAGCGTTGGAGAGCCGGGACTAGCTAACAATGAGCAGTTCTTC
>many|TRBV11-2|NA|TRBJ2-3
CASSLGRVADTQYF
TGTGCCAGCAGCTTAGGCAGGGTGGCAGATACGCAGTATTTT
>NA|TRBV7-2|NA|TRBJ2-2
CASSPRPRNTGELFF
TGTGCCAGCAGCCCCCGCCCCAGGAACACCGGGGAGCTGTTTTTT
>many|TRBV27|NA|TRBJ1-5
CASSLGQGYNQPQHF
TGTGCCAGCAGTTTAGGGCAGGGTTACAATCAGCCCCAGCATTTT
>many|TRBV2|TRBD2|TRBJ2-4
CASDLLAGGTKNIQYF
TGTGCCAGTGACCTTCTAGCGGGGGGAACCAAAAACATTCAGTACTTC
>few|TRBV20-1|NA|TRBJ2-1
CSARHSGTLDNEQFF
TGCAGTGCTAGGCATTCCGGGACTCTGGACAATGAGCAGTTCTTC
>many|TRBV19|NA|TRBJ2-7
CASSSQGPPYEQYF
TGTGCCAGTAGCTCCCAGGGACCCCCCTACGAGCAGTACTTC
>many|TRBV5-1|NA|TRBJ2-6
CASSLAAPGANVLTF
TGCGCCAGCAGCTTGGCCGCACCTGGGGCCAACGTCCTGACTTTC
>many|TRBV19|NA|TRBJ2-1
CASSPHVGPGYNEQFF
TGTGCCAGTAGTCCCCATGTGGGCCCGGGTTACAATGAGCAGTTCTTC
>few|TRBV12-3/TRBV12-4|TRBD1|TRBJ2-7
CASRTTGSEQYF
TGTGCCAGCAGAACGACAGGGAGCGAGCAGTACTTC
>few|TRBV7-2|TRBD1|TRBJ2-5
CASSGGQFQETQYF
TGTGCCAGCAGCGGGGGACAGTTTCAAGAGACCCAGTACTTC
>few|TRBV9|TRBD2|TRBJ2-3
CASSVGLAGGRGTDTQYF
TGTGCCAGCAGCGTGGGACTAGCGGGAGGGCGCGGCACAGATACGCAGTATTTT